This T cell receptor (beta chain) stems from a study of blood T cell repertoires in COVID-19 (dated by TCRdb to 2020 to 2022). Context from the whole study: Samples from collaborators originated in the United States, Italy and Spain and spanned both the acute and convalescent phases of COVID-19. The material from the prospective study consisted of cDNA or gDNA derived from T cells, B-cell-depleted T cells, or PBMCs. Deeply sampled blood TCRbeta repertoires from subjects exposed to, actively infected with, or recovered from COVID-19 were included in the dataset. A freely available public database, intended as a resource for researchers studying the immune response to SARS-CoV-2, is where the repertoires were released. Samples came from the ongoing ImmuneRACE study (first 160 participants) plus 1,254 subjects from 6 global collaborators. Nearly every sample came with metadata listing a de-identified subject ID, COVID-19 status, age in years and sex. HLA class I and class II types, where available, came from metadata supplied by the sample provider rather than from assay-based typing. Study-wide conclusions, independent of this receptor: Clinical and demographic metadata were provided uncurated, with the amount varying by source and participant.

V lost 6 bases and J lost 0 bases, and the count of bases not matched to a germline gene is 1. The CDR3 measures 14 amino acids from cysteine to phenylalanine. Only CDR3 DNA is held: 42 bases, read in frame from base 1. The CDR1 and CDR2 encoded by the germline V gene are MNHEY and SVGAGI. About this clone: The specificity of this receptor is unknown. One base away there is no much larger clone; base qualities are not given.

TCRbeta CDR3 regions were amplified from genomic DNA using the immunoSEQ Assay, a bias-controlled multiplex PCR. As for how the authors treated the data: Within the assay, amplification of reference gene primers was used to estimate how many nucleated cells each sample contained. To quantify the absolute abundance of each unique TCRbeta CDR3 rearrangement, sequence reads were collapsed and filtered. For each sample, productive Simpson clonality was calculated by taking the square root of Simpson's diversity index across productive rearrangements. TCRdb provides this immuneACCESS table in a form limited to in-frame rearrangements. Some clones are lacking; in checked studies, under half of them reflect an unresolved V gene, and why the rest are absent is not known. Clonal size and the V and J genes are those of that table, whereas D and trimming came from the DNA. This sample gives 400,000 to 450,000 clones in total; approximately 88% of them show up just once. 10% to 15% of the sample rests with the top ten.

One collaborating source in Seattle enrolled patients while the patients were actively infected and followed the patients over time throughout the course of disease. Collaborating institutions collected whole blood in K2EDTA tubes following their own protocols. Collaborator samples were shipped for TCRbeta analysis as frozen whole blood, isolated PBMCs, or DNA extracted from either sample type. This clonotype was obtained from a woman between 50 and 59 years old with COVID-19, enrolled during active disease. The V and J segments used are TRBV6-5 and TRBJ2-1; TRBD2 lines up with 8 middle nucleotides. The source material was peripheral blood. The nucleotides read TGTGCCAGCAGGAGCGGGGGCTCCTACAATGAGCAGTTCTTC. Translation gives CASRSGGSYNEQFF.